Each of the 18 T cell receptor beta chains below was sequenced from the same sample in a study of blood T cell repertoires in COVID-19. Clones were read by immunoSEQ multiplex PCR, and TCRdb kept only the in-frame ones, dropping some. The data show roughly 260,000 clones, about 88% seen once. The sample was peripheral blood. The source is a woman between 35 and 50 years old who had recovered from COVID-19.

The DNA for the CDR3 is TGTGCCAGTCAAAATTTAGCGGGACTAGTAGATACGCAGTATTTT. It codes for CASQNLAGLVDTQYF. This chain links TRBV19 with TRBJ2-3, with 8 positions matching TRBD2. This CDR3 comprises 15 residues. The germline V gene has CDR1 LNHDA and CDR2 SQIVND (reference sequence). J lost 5 bases, V lost 8 bases, and 12 bases had no gene match.

This chain joins TRBV9 and TRBJ2-7; D not certain. The CDR3 sequence is 15 residues long. CDR1 is SGDLS, CDR2 YYNGEE, per germline. V lost 1 base, J lost 0 bases, and 11 bases lay in between. The chain's CDR3 is CASSVLDTLSYEQYF. The CDR3, as DNA: TGTGCCAGCAGCGTACTCGACACACTCTCCTACGAGCAGTACTTC.

The J gene is TRBJ2-3, the V gene TRBV15, with D possibly being TRBD1 (5 bases). Germline V gives CDR1 LNHNV, CDR2 YYDKDF (reference sequence). This CDR3 has 16 residues. Between the trimmed V and J ends, which lost 1 base and 2 bases, there was a span of 13 bases. The CDR3 region is CATSRGGGATTDTQYF. Here the CDR3 DNA reads TGTGCCACCAGCAGAGGGGGTGGGGCCACCACAGATACGCAGTATTTT.

In its sample, this clone was seen a few times. The chain recombines TRBV24-1 with TRBJ2-7, with D perhaps TRBD2 (6 bases). The CDR3 extends over 16 amino acids. The germline V gene encodes CDR1 KGHDR and CDR2 SFDVKD. Trimming removed 5 bases at V and 2 bases at J, with 18 bases between. The CDR3 region is CATSAASGGPTYEQYF. The CDR3 DNA is TGTGCCACCAGTGCCGCGTCCGGGGGTCCGACCTACGAGCAGTACTTC.

V and J are TRBV6-2 or TRBV6-3 and TRBJ2-3, with 12 bases lining up with TRBD1. The CDR3 spans 18 residues. Germline V gene lookup returns CDR1 MNHEY and CDR2 SVGEGT. J was trimmed by 5 bases and V by 5 bases; bases with no gene match: 14. CDR3 protein: CASSRNRDRGPRRDTQYF. The CDR3 DNA follows: TGTGCCAGCAGTCGCAATCGGGACAGGGGGCCTAGGAGAGATACGCAGTATTTT.

A note on this clone: At the DNA level, this CDR3 is encoded by other sequences in the same sample as well. V usage is TRBV7-2 and J usage is TRBJ2-6; 10 nucleotides align to TRBD1. The CDR3 extends over 17 amino acids. Germline values: CDR1 SGHTA, CDR2 FQGNSA. The V segment lost 5 bases and the J segment 0 bases; nucleotides outside the gene matches: 4. CDR3 in DNA: TGTGCCAGCAGCCCCCGGACAGGGGGCTCTGGGGCCAACGTCCTGACTTTC. It specifies CASSPRTGGSGANVLTF. The full variable domain, its missing parts supplied by reference TRBV7-2 and TRBJ2-6, is GAGVSQSPSNKVTEKGKDVELRCDPISGHTALYWYRQSLGQGLEFLIYFQGNSAPDKSGLPSDRFSAERTGGSVSTLTIQRTQQEDSAVYLCASSPRTGGSGANVLTFGAGSRLTVL.

The chain is built from TRBV24-1 and TRBJ1-1, with D possibly TRBD1 on 6 matching bases. Germline V CDR1 and CDR2: KGHDR, SFDVKD. Trimming cost V 4 bases and J 4 bases, with 12 bases left between them. The CDR3 has 14 residues. This CDR3 is CATSEFQGSTEAFF. Here the CDR3 DNA reads TGTGCCACCAGTGAATTCCAGGGGTCCACTGAAGCTTTCTTT.

This clone occurred once. The rearrangement joins TRBV30 to TRBJ1-4; no definite D call. V was trimmed by 4 bases and J by 10 bases, leaving 16 bases between them. The CDR3 runs to 13 residues. The germline V gene has CDR1 GTSNPN and CDR2 SVGIG (reference sequence). The CDR3 bases are TGTGCCTGGACCCCCGCGGGTGAGAGAAAACTGTTTTTT. It translates to CAWTPAGERKLFF. The full variable domain, rest sourced from reference TRBV30 and TRBJ1-4, is SQTIHQWPATLVQPVGSPLSLECTVEGTSNPNLYWYRQAAGRGLQLLFYSVGIGQISSEVPQNLSASRPQDRQFILSSKKLLLSDSGFYLCAWTPAGERKLFFGSGTQLSVL.

This clone was counted a single time. CDR3 DNA sequence: TGTGCCAGCAGTCAAACAGGGGGGGTCACCAAAAACATTCAGTACTTC. Translation: CASSQTGGVTKNIQYF. V and J are TRBV7-8 and TRBJ2-4, with a weak D call TRBD1 (8 bases). Deletions cut 6 bases from V and 2 bases from J, with 17 bases between. The CDR3 has 16 residues. Germline V CDR1 and CDR2: SGHVS, FQNEAQ. Combining the CDR3 with reference TRBV7-8 and TRBJ2-4 gives the whole variable domain GAGVSQSPRYKVAKRGQDVALRCDPISGHVSLFWYQQALGQGPEFLTYFQNEAQLDKSGLPSDRFFAERPEGSVSTLKIQRTQQEDSAVYLCASSQTGGVTKNIQYFGAGTRLSVL.

The chain joins TRBV6-2 or TRBV6-3 to TRBJ1-5; TRBD1 matches 7 bases. The length of the CDR3 is 17 residues. The V gene's germline CDR1 is MNHEY and CDR2 SVGEGT. V dropped 4 bases and J dropped 6; count of bases not matched to a gene: 15. The CDR3 bases are TGTGCCAGCAGTTGGGGCCAGGGGGGTCGGATAAGTCAGCCCCAGCATTTT. It encodes CASSWGQGGRISQPQHF.

The gene calls are TRBV24-1 and TRBJ2-3; TRBD1 matches at 7 bases. The CDR3 runs to 17 residues. Germline-derived CDR1 and CDR2 are KGHDR and SFDVKD. The V gene end was trimmed by 3 bases and the J gene end by 0 bases; junction bases not matched to a gene: 8. In DNA form, the CDR3 reads TGTGCCACCAGTGATCCCGGGACAGAAGCTAGCACAGATACGCAGTATTTT. It codes for CATSDPGTEASTDTQYF.

The chain couples TRBV30 to TRBJ1-3, with 9 bases identical to TRBD1. The CDR3 runs 16 residues. Looked up from germline, CDR1 is GTSNPN and CDR2 is SVGIG (reference sequence). Trimming took 2 bases from V and 4 from J; bases not matched to a gene: 9. CDR3 loop: CAWSPGTGRGGNTIYF. The DNA of the CDR3 is TGTGCCTGGAGTCCCGGGACAGGGAGAGGAGGAAACACCATATATTTT.

The chain joins TRBV28 to TRBJ1-2; 9 bases are a match to TRBD1. This CDR3 contains 15 residues. Germline loops: CDR1 MDHEN, CDR2 SYDVKM. V lost 3 bases to trimming and J lost 4 bases; unmatched junction nucleotides: 6. CDR3 in DNA: TGTGCCAGCAGTTTGGCAGTGACAGGGGGCTATGGCTACACCTTC. This gives the protein CASSLAVTGGYGYTF.

The V and J genes are TRBV5-1 and TRBJ1-4, with D possibly being TRBD1 (6 bases). The germline V gene has CDR1 SGHRS and CDR2 YFSETQ. Trimming removed 4 bases from V and 3 bases from J, with 13 bases in between. There are 15 residues in the CDR3. In DNA, the CDR3 is TGCGCCAGCAGCCCTCAGACAGGAGCTAATGAAAAACTGTTTTTT. It codes for CASSPQTGANEKLFF.

This clone appeared a single time. This chain uses TRBV21-1 with TRBJ1-5; TRBD1, the D gene given by the table, was not confirmed from the DNA. TRBV21-1 is deemed a pseudogene. The CDR3 has 14 amino acids. CDR3 in amino acids: CASSNGTANQPQHF. DNA of the CDR3: TGTGCCAGCAGCAACGGGACAGCCAATCAGCCCCAGCATTTT.

The chain joins TRBV5-6 to TRBJ2-7; D not certain. Trimming took 0 bases from V and 0 from J, leaving 7 bases between them. The V gene's germline CDR1 is SGHDT and CDR2 YYEEEE. The CDR3 is 14 amino acids. CDR3: CASSLGQSSYEQYF. CDR3 nucleotide sequence: TGTGCCAGCAGCTTGGGGCAAAGCTCCTACGAGCAGTACTTC.

The chain uses TRBV19 and TRBJ2-1; the D gene is possibly TRBD2 (6 bases). Trimming left V 6 bases short and J 0 bases short, with 15 bases between. Germline V CDR1 and CDR2: LNHDA, SQIVND (reference sequence). This CDR3 is 16 amino acids long. The CDR3 sequence is CASSGRVALSYNEQFF. CDR3 DNA: TGTGCCAGTAGCGGGAGAGTAGCCCTCTCCTACAATGAGCAGTTCTTC. Drawing the rest from reference TRBV19 and TRBJ2-1, the complete variable domain is DGGITQSPKYLFRKEGQNVTLSCEQNLNHDAMYWYRQDPGQGLRLIYYSQIVNDFQKGDIAEGYSVSREKKESFPLTVTSAQKNPTAFYLCASSGRVALSYNEQFFGPGTRLTVL.

The chain has TRBV11-2 and TRBJ2-2; possible D gene TRBD1, 6 bases. The CDR3 consists of 15 residues. The ends were cut back, 7 bases at V and 5 bases at J, with 17 bases in the middle. Germline V lookup: CDR1 SGHAT, CDR2 FQNNGV. CDR3 coding DNA: TGTGCCAGCACACCACAGGGAAGGATTACCGGGGAGCTGTTTTTT. It translates to CASTPQGRITGELFF.